This TCR beta chain appears in the sequencing data of a study of blood T cell repertoires in COVID-19. The wider study: From the United States, Italy and Spain came samples of acute and convalescent COVID-19.

The CDR3 loop spans 13 amino acids. Trimming stripped 10 bases from V and 4 bases from J, with 15 bases between. Authors' data handling: The authors estimated nucleated cell counts from reference gene primer amplification. Profiled with immunoSEQ multiplex PCR; TCRdb holds only in-frame clones, not every one. The V and J calls and clone size come from that table; D and trimming were worked out from the DNA. The table lists about 210,000 clones, under 90% of them singletons, with roughly 2.5% in the top ten. Source material: peripheral blood. The receptor comes from a woman between 35 and 50 years old with active or convalescent COVID-19. The chain uses TRBV12-3 or TRBV12-4 and TRBJ2-3; D ambiguous. The CDR3 protein is CAITTQGADTQYF. The CDR3 DNA follows: TGTGCCATCACAACCCAAGGAGCAGATACGCAGTATTTT.